This T cell receptor beta chain was retrieved from a study of naive and memory T cell subsets. The study's findings and limits: Potentially, T cell activation and differentiation skew this RNA-based measurement.

The germline V gene has CDR1 MNHEY and CDR2 SVGEGT. The CDR3 spans 12 residues. V was clipped by 2 bases and J by 3 bases, with 4 bases between them. Four PCR rounds used nested alpha and beta constant region primers plus the SP2 primer. MiXCR, run by TCRdb on the 5' RACE reads, gives a single entry per CDR3 protein. The table lists 57,000 or so distinct CDR3 sequences, roughly 7% of them singletons, with 8.5% to 10% in the top ten. An oligonucleotide containing a UMI was ligated to the 3' end of TCR cDNA. RNA was extracted from roughly 2.5 ml of whole blood of healthy adults. Reverse transcription used DNase-treated unsorted total RNA, aiming for roughly 1 to 1000 ng. Of note for this clonotype: Its antigen is still unknown.

The TCR sequence derives from a male donor in good health. This chain links TRBV6-2 or TRBV6-3 with TRBJ2-5; D remains ambiguous. The CDR3 sequence: CASSYPEETQYF. The CDR3 bases are TGTGCCAGCAGTTACCCAGAAGAGACCCAGTACTTC.